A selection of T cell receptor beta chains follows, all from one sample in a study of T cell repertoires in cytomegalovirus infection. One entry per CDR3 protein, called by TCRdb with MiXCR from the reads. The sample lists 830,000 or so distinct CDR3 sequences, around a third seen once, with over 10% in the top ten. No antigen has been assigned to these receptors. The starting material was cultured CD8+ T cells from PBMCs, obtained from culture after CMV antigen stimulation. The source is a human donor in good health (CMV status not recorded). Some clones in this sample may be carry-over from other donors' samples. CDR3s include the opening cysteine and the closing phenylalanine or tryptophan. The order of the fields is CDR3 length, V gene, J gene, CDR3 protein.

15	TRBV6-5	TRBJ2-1	CASSYALAGVNEQFF
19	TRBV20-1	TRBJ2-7	CSARDWTSGGPLGDYEQYF
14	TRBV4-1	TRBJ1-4	CASSQDLLSTELFF
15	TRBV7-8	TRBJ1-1	CASGFDLAQNTEAFF
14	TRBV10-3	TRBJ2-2	CATTGTMNTGELFF
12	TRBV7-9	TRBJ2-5	CASSLRTGGGNF
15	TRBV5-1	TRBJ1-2	CASSRPGGAESGYTF
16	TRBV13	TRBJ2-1	CASSLEGSGGNNEQFF
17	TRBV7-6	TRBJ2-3	CASSLPRQGSRADTQYF
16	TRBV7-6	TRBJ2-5	CASSPVMGQGRETQYF
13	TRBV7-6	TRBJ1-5	CASSMYSNQPQHF
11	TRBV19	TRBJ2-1	CASSMLDEQFF
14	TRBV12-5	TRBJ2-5	CASGWGGYQETQYF
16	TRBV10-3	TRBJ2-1	CAISDQTSGGDNEQFF
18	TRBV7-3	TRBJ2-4	CASSSGQGAPRLKNIQYF
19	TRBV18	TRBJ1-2	CASSPPYDGQGAPSYGYTF
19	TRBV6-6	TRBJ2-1	CASSYSTVVAGFTYNEQFF
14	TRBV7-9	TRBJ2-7	CASSFDRGNYEQYF
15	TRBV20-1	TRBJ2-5	CSASPDRGRQETQYF
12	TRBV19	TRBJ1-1	CASSPQGNEAFF
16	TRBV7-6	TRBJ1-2	CASSLAYVHQNYGYTF
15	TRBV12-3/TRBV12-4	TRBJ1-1	CASSLSVDSNTEAFF
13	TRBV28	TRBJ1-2	CASSFRTFYGYTF
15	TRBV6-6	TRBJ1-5	CASSYLDRINQPQHF
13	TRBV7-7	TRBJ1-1	CASSPLRTSEAFF
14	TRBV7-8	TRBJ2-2	CAGTGGGPTGELFF
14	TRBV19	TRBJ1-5	CASSRLGPDQPQHF
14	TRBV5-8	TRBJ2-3	CASSLDGGANTQYF
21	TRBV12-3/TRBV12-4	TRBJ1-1	CASSFVGGRVPGELRWTEAFF
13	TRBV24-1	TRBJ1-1	CATRDGTGTEAFF
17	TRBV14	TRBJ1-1	CASSQRALTPRDTEAFF
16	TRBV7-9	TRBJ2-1	CASSSKGGQVYNEQFF
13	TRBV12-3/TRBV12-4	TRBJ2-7	CASSTTGPYEQYF